Listed here are 30 T cell receptor beta chains from one sample, sequenced in a study of blood T cell repertoires in COVID-19 (TCRdb year 2020). The library came from the immunoSEQ multiplex PCR assay. Sourced from immuneACCESS, this table was stored by TCRdb with only in-frame sequences that have V and J called. A share of the clones is absent; for the studies checked, an unresolved V gene accounts for under half, and the remainder has no known explanation. The sample table records around 130,000 clones; roughly four fifths of these occur just once. The ten largest clones add up to about 2.6% of the sample. Input material: PBMCs or T cells enriched from blood (not recorded which). These receptor sequences come from a man between 40 and 49 years old with acute COVID-19.

The genes are TRBV5-8 and TRBJ2-5; D is perhaps TRBD2 (6 bases). The CDR3 contains 15 residues. Germline CDR1 SGHTS, CDR2 YDEGEE. V gave up 4 bases and J gave up 0 bases, with 13 bases separating them. CDR3 sequence reads: CASSAGGLYQETQYF. The CDR3 nucleotides are TGTGCCAGCAGCGCCGGAGGGCTGTACCAAGAGACCCAGTACTTC.

This clone was detected only a few times. This chain connects TRBV3-1 (or the pseudogene TRBV3-2) to TRBJ2-7; D possibly corresponds to TRBD1 (5 bases). CDR3 length: 15 residues. Germline loops: CDR1 LGHDT, CDR2 YNNKEL (reference sequence). The V end lost 4 bases, the J end lost 0 bases, and 13 bases lay between the germline ends. CDR3: CASSRAQDLSYEQYF. CDR3 bases: TGTGCCAGCAGCCGCGCACAGGACCTCTCCTACGAGCAGTACTTC.

The chain carries TRBV6-5 and TRBJ1-4; D gene ambiguous. This CDR3 spans 16 amino acids. Germline V gene sequence: CDR1 MNHEY, CDR2 SVGAGI. V lost 0 bases and J lost 5, with 13 bases in between. CDR3 nucleotides: TGTGCCAGCAGTTACTCTTACAGCCTTCCGAATGAAAAACTGTTTTTT. Translation: CASSYSYSLPNEKLFF.

The chain joins TRBV6-6 to TRBJ2-3; weak D call: TRBD2 (6 bases). Germline-derived CDR1 and CDR2 are MNHNY and SVGAGI (reference sequence). Trimming took off 6 bases at V and 14 bases at J, with 39 bases between the two ends. The CDR3 sequence is 19 residues long. The CDR3 DNA reads as TGTGCCAGCAGCTATAAGGGACTTCTTAGCCGAGAATGCGGCCAGCGATGGTATTTT. Protein product: CASSYKGLLSRECGQRWYF.

The chain links TRBV2 to TRBJ2-6; weak D call: TRBD1 (5 bases). V lost 3 bases to trimming and J lost 2 bases, with 11 bases between them. The V gene's germline CDR1 is SNHLY and CDR2 FYNNEI. The CDR3 contains 16 residues. The CDR3 spells CASSETSGPGANVLTF. CDR3 coding DNA: TGTGCCAGCAGTGAGACCTCAGGGCCTGGGGCCAACGTCCTGACTTTC. Full variable domain (rest looked up from reference TRBV2 and TRBJ2-6): EPEVTQTPSHQVTQMGQEVILRCVPISNHLYFYWYRQILGQKVEFLVSFYNNEISEKSEIFDDQFSVERPDGSNFTLKIRSTKLEDSAMYFCASSETSGPGANVLTFGAGSRLTVL.

V usage is TRBV10-3 and J usage is TRBJ2-7; 9 bases fit TRBD1. V dropped 11 bases and J dropped 2; count of bases not matched to a gene: 10. The CDR3 is 14 amino acids. CDR1 ENHRY and CDR2 SYGVKD come from the germline V gene. CDR3 DNA: TGTGCCTCAGGGGAAAGGGACAGGGCCTACGAGCAGTACTTC. Amino acid sequence: CASGERDRAYEQYF.

J is TRBJ2-3 and V is TRBV27; 11 bases are shared with TRBD2. The V gene's germline CDR1 is MNHEY and CDR2 SMNVEV (reference sequence). The length of the CDR3 is 15 residues. J lost 5 bases, V lost 2 bases, and 3 bases had no gene match. CDR3 DNA: TGTGCCAGCAGTTTAGGTAGCGGGAGGGGAGATACGCAGTATTTT. Protein: CASSLGSGRGDTQYF.

This sequence joins TRBV11-1 and TRBJ1-2; 7 positions match TRBD1. In germline, CDR1 is SGHAT, CDR2 FQDESV (reference sequence). J lost 4 bases, V lost 6 bases, and 8 bases had no gene match. The CDR3 sequence is 14 residues long. CDR3 in amino acids: CASSSSGDSYGYTF. CDR3 nucleotides: TGTGCCAGCAGTTCCTCGGGGGACAGCTATGGCTACACCTTC.

V gene TRBV19 combines with J gene TRBJ2-7; TRBD1 matches 7 bases. V lost 6 bases, J lost 6 bases, and 2 bases stayed unmatched. Germline lookup yields CDR1 LNHDA and CDR2 SQIVND (reference sequence). CDR3 length: 11 amino acids. The CDR3 nucleotides read TGTGCCAGTAGACAGGGGTTCGAGCAGTACTTC. Encoded protein: CASRQGFEQYF.

The rearrangement uses TRBV6-1 and TRBJ1-5; no reliable D call. CDR3 length: 14 residues. Germline CDR1 MNHNS, CDR2 SASEGT. The germline V and J ends were trimmed by 1 base and 5 bases, with 9 bases remaining between them. CDR3 sequence (DNA): TGTGCCAGCAGTGAAGTCTTTACTTATCAGCCCCAGCATTTT. This gives the protein CASSEVFTYQPQHF.

CDR3 sequence: CASSRLAAPYEQYF. CDR3 DNA sequence: TGTGCCAGTAGTAGGCTAGCTGCCCCCTACGAGCAGTACTTC. The chain couples TRBV19 to TRBJ2-7; a possible D gene is TRBD2 (5 bases). This CDR3 region has 14 residues. Per the germline V gene, CDR1 is LNHDA and CDR2 is SQIVND (reference sequence). Trimming shortened V by 4 bases and J by 2 bases, and 12 bases separated the two germline ends.

This chain uses TRBV5-4 with TRBJ2-1, with D possibly being TRBD2 (6 bases). CDR1 is SGHNT, CDR2 YYREEE, per germline (reference sequence). Trimming pared 4 bases from V and 0 bases from J, leaving 11 bases between. There are 15 residues in the CDR3. CDR3 DNA: TGTGCCAGCAGCCTTGACGGGGGCTCCTACAATGAGCAGTTCTTC. Translating gives CASSLDGGSYNEQFF.

The CDR3 is CASSSGLAGSLSVGEQYF. For the CDR3, the DNA is TGTGCCAGCAGCTCCGGACTAGCGGGATCCTTAAGTGTGGGCGAGCAGTACTTC. The chain recombines TRBV9 with TRBJ2-7; 12 positions match TRBD2. The V segment lost 4 bases and the J segment 6 bases; nucleotides outside the gene matches: 17. CDR1 and CDR2 from the germline V gene are SGDLS and YYNGEE. This CDR3 has 18 residues.

The gene calls are TRBV5-5 and TRBJ2-7; 8 bases map to TRBD2. CDR1 is SGHKS, CDR2 YYEKEE, per germline (reference sequence). The V segment lost 4 bases and the J segment 7 bases; nucleotides outside the gene matches: 10. This CDR3 has 14 residues. CDR3 bases: TGTGCCAGCAGCCCCGCAGCGGGAGTGGGGGAGCAGTACTTC. Its protein product is CASSPAAGVGEQYF. Drawing the rest from reference TRBV5-5 and TRBJ2-7, the complete variable domain is DAGVTQSPTHLIKTRGQQVTLRCSPISGHKSVSWYQQVLGQGPQFIFQYYEKEERGRGNFPDRFSARQFPNYSSELNVNALLLGDSALYLCASSPAAGVGEQYFGPGTRLTVT.

This chain uses TRBV29-1 with TRBJ2-4, with TRBD2 identical over 7 bases. The CDR3 extends over 14 amino acids. CDR1 and CDR2 (germline): SQVTM, ANQGSEA. V was clipped by 6 bases and J by 3 bases; unmatched bases: 8. CDR3 protein: CSVGPSGGKNIQYF. CDR3 in DNA: TGCAGCGTGGGGCCCTCGGGAGGCAAAAACATTCAGTACTTC.

The chain employs TRBV7-2 and TRBJ2-3, with 14 bases identical to TRBD2. V was clipped by 5 bases and J by 8 bases; unmatched bases: 3. Germline CDR1 SGHTA, CDR2 FQGNSA. The CDR3 spans 14 residues. The CDR3 loop is CASSGLAGGGTQYF. The CDR3 DNA sequence: TGTGCCAGCAGCGGACTAGCGGGGGGAGGTACGCAGTATTTT.

This clone was found a few times. This chain joins TRBV6-4 and TRBJ1-4; the D is unclear. CDR3 size: 12 residues. With 3 bases removed from V and 7 bases from J, the gap between germline ends came to 6 bases. Per germline, CDR1 MRHNA and CDR2 SNTAGT. The CDR3 spells CASSETGEKLFF. CDR3 sequence (DNA): TGTGCCAGCAGTGAAACTGGTGAAAAACTGTTTTTT.

This clone was seen more than once but under ten times. The CDR3 sequence: CAWSVPGVQGNSPLHF. The CDR3 region has the DNA TGTGCCTGGAGTGTACCAGGCGTACAGGGAAATTCACCCCTCCACTTT. The rearrangement joins TRBV30 to TRBJ1-6, with D perhaps TRBD1 (6 bases). Per the germline V gene, CDR1 is GTSNPN and CDR2 is SVGIG (reference sequence). The CDR3 spans 16 residues. The V end was cut by 0 bases, the J end by 7 bases, with 16 bases between.

The J gene is TRBJ2-5, the V gene TRBV24-1; 10 positions agree with TRBD2. Germline lookup yields CDR1 KGHDR and CDR2 SFDVKD. The J segment lost 0 bases and the V segment lost 4 bases, leaving 7 bases of the junction unmatched. The length of the CDR3 is 17 residues. The CDR3 bases are TGTGCCACCAGTGACCGGACTAGCGGATTGAACCAAGAGACCCAGTACTTC. Translating it yields CATSDRTSGLNQETQYF.

The V and J genes are TRBV7-2 and TRBJ2-3; 9 bases align to TRBD2. The CDR3 sequence is 13 residues long. Germline CDR1 SGHTA, CDR2 FQGNSA. Unmatched junction bases numbered 0, after V lost 2 bases and J lost 6 bases. The CDR3 loop reads CASSLSGRDTQYF. In nucleotides, the CDR3 is TGTGCCAGCAGCTTAAGCGGGAGGGATACGCAGTATTTT.

This chain links TRBV7-9 with TRBJ2-5; D possibly corresponds to TRBD2 (6 bases). There are 15 residues in the CDR3. The germline gives CDR1 SEHNR, CDR2 FQNEAQ (reference sequence). Trimming shortened V by 1 base and J by 5 bases, and 14 bases separated the two germline ends. Here the CDR3 DNA reads TGTGCCAGCAGCTTAGTAGGGCGGGGTGAGGAGACCCAGTACTTC. Translation: CASSLVGRGEETQYF.

The chain employs TRBV27 and TRBJ1-1; possible D gene TRBD1, 5 bases. Trimming shortened V by 6 bases and J by 9 bases, and 17 bases separated the two germline ends. There are 13 residues in the CDR3. The germline gives CDR1 MNHEY, CDR2 SMNVEV (reference sequence). CDR3 residues: CASREGNGAKAFF. CDR3 sequence (DNA): TGTGCCAGCAGGGAAGGCAATGGGGCTAAAGCTTTCTTT.

The chain is built from TRBV2 and TRBJ1-2, with D unclear. CDR1 SNHLY and CDR2 FYNNEI come from the germline V gene. CDR3 length: 15 amino acids. V lost 6 bases and J lost 1, with 15 bases in between. CDR3 nucleotide sequence: TGTGCCAGCAGCCCATTGCCTAACCTTAACTATGGCTACACCTTC. As protein: CASSPLPNLNYGYTF.

The J gene is TRBJ2-1, the V gene TRBV7-3; tentative D call: TRBD2 (5 bases). The length of the CDR3 is 13 residues. CDR1 and CDR2 from the germline V gene are SGHTA and FQGTGA. The germline V and J ends were trimmed by 4 bases and 5 bases, with 9 bases remaining between them. The CDR3 loop is CASSWASHNEQFF. As DNA, the CDR3 is TGTGCCAGCAGCTGGGCTAGCCACAATGAGCAGTTCTTC.

The chain employs TRBV7-3 and TRBJ2-1; 10 bases are a match to TRBD2. The CDR3 runs 15 residues. V shed 2 bases, J shed 9 bases, and the junction held 7 bases outside the gene matches. In germline, CDR1 is SGHTA, CDR2 FQGTGA. The CDR3 is CASSLGAGGPREQFF. In nucleotides, the CDR3 is TGTGCCAGCAGCTTAGGAGCGGGGGGGCCTCGTGAGCAGTTCTTC.

The rearrangement joins TRBV11-3 to TRBJ2-1; TRBD2 is a possible D gene (5 bases). Germline assignment: CDR1 SGHNT and CDR2 YENEEA. V lost 5 bases and J 12 bases, leaving 14 bases between the germline ends. The CDR3 length is 12 residues. DNA of the CDR3: TGTGCCAGCAGCATAACCCCGGGGAGGCAGTTCTTC. Translated: CASSITPGRQFF.

The rearrangement joins TRBV28 to TRBJ1-4; TRBD1 is a possible D gene (6 bases). CDR1 and CDR2 (germline): MDHEN, SYDVKM. V shed 5 bases and J shed 4 bases, with 14 bases lying between them. The CDR3 loop spans 15 amino acids. Here the CDR3 DNA reads TGTGCCAGCAGTGCGGGGGGCGCTGGTAATGAAAAACTGTTTTTT. Its protein product is CASSAGGAGNEKLFF.

The rearrangement joins TRBV10-1 to TRBJ2-1, with D maybe TRBD1 (6 bases). This CDR3 contains 13 residues. The germline gives CDR1 WNHNN, CDR2 SYGVQD (reference sequence). The ends were cut back, 5 bases at V and 2 bases at J, with 7 bases in the middle. CDR3 DNA sequence: TGCGCCAGCAGTCGGACAGCCTACAATGAGCAGTTCTTC. Amino acids: CASSRTAYNEQFF.

The chain joins TRBV24-1 to TRBJ2-7; TRBD1 aligns across 8 bases. The CDR3 contains 14 residues. The J segment lost 2 bases and the V segment lost 4 bases, leaving 3 bases of the junction unmatched. Germline V gene data show CDR1 as KGHDR and CDR2 as SFDVKD. The CDR3 region has the DNA TGTGCCACCAGTGACCCGGGACAGGCCTACGAGCAGTACTTC. Its translation is CATSDPGQAYEQYF.

J is TRBJ1-1 and V is TRBV18, with D possibly being TRBD1 (5 bases). CDR3 length: 15 residues. Trimming took 6 bases from V and 5 from J, leaving 19 bases between them. Germline CDR1 reads KGHSH; CDR2 reads LQKENI. The CDR3 protein is CASSPGGDVGTEAFF. The CDR3 bases are TGTGCCAGCTCTCCCGGAGGGGACGTTGGAACTGAAGCTTTCTTT.